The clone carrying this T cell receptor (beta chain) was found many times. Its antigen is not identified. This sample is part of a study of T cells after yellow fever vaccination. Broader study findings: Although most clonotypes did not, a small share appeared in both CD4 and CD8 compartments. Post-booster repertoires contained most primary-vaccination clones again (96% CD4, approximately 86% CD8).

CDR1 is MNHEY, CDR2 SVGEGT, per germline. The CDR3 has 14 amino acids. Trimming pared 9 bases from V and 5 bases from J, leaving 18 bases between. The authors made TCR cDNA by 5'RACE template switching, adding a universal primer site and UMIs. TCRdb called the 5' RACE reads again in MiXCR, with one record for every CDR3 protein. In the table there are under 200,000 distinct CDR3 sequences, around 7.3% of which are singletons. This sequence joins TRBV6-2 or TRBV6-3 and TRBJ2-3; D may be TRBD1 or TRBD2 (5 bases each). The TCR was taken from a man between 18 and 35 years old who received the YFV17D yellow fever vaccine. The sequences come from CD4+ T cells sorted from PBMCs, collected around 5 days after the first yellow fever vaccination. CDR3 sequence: CASTRQGAIDTQYF. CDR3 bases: TGTGCCAGTACTAGACAAGGGGCAATAGATACGCAGTATTTT.